These 28 T cell receptor beta chains share one sample of origin, sequenced in a study of early T cells in non-severe SARS-CoV-2 infection (dated by TCRdb to 2020 to 2023). Library preparation used 5' RACE. The instrument given in TCRdb is NextSeq 500. TCRdb applied fastp at Q25 and MiXCR to the public reads, then kept only in-frame beta chains. All rows with the same CDR3 protein become a single entry with the most common DNA and genes. The sample table holds about 71,000 distinct CDR3 sequences, of which roughly 15% were seen once. The top ten clones comprise 11% to 15% of the sample. Sequencing was done on a sample of whole blood. The receptors derive from an adult who was a healthcare worker with PCR-confirmed SARS-CoV-2 infection or an uninfected control (not recorded which).

The chain uses TRBV4-2 and TRBJ1-1, with D perhaps TRBD1 (5 bases). The germline V gene encodes CDR1 LGHNA and CDR2 YNFKEQ. CDR3 length equals 16 residues. Deletions cut 0 bases from V and 3 bases from J, with 14 bases between. CDR3 sequence reads: CASSQDGSGGYTEAFF. The CDR3 DNA sequence: TGTGCCAGCAGCCAAGATGGGTCCGGGGGGTACACTGAAGCTTTCTTT.

This clonotype was detected a few times. This rearrangement joins TRBV5-1 to TRBJ2-3; 13 bases fit TRBD2. This CDR3 is 16 amino acids long. CDR1 is SGHRS and CDR2 is YFSETQ in the germline V gene. With V trimmed by 3 bases and J by 2 bases, 3 bases remained unmatched. CDR3 protein: CASSSGLAGHTDTQYF. The CDR3 nucleotides read TGCGCCAGCAGCTCGGGACTAGCGGGGCACACAGATACGCAGTATTTT.

This clonotype was counted at least ten times. The chain employs TRBV7-2 and TRBJ2-7; unclear D gene. Germline V gene sequence: CDR1 SGHTA, CDR2 FQGNSA. V gave up 2 bases and J gave up 0 bases, with 11 bases separating them. The CDR3 runs 15 residues. The CDR3 sequence is CASSLFPDISYEQYF. The CDR3 nucleotides are TGTGCCAGCAGCTTATTTCCAGACATCTCCTACGAGCAGTACTTC. Full variable domain (missing parts from reference TRBV7-2 and TRBJ2-7): GAGVSQSPSNKVTEKGKDVELRCDPISGHTALYWYRQSLGQGLEFLIYFQGNSAPDKSGLPSDRFSAERTGGSVSTLTIQRTQQEDSAVYLCASSLFPDISYEQYFGPGTRLTVT.

This clonotype was counted only a few times. The J gene is TRBJ2-3, the V gene TRBV12-5, with TRBD2 identical over 8 bases. This CDR3 region has 18 residues. Trimming at V came to 0 bases and at J to 0 bases, leaving 8 bases not matched to a gene. The germline CDR1 and CDR2 sequences are LGHNT and FRNRAP. The CDR3 sequence is CASGLVLGSGVSTDTQYF. In nucleotides, the CDR3 is TGTGCTAGTGGTTTGGTACTCGGTAGCGGGGTTAGCACAGATACGCAGTATTTT.

This chain links TRBV6-6 with TRBJ2-7; TRBD1 matches at 7 bases. The junction had 5 bases not matched to a gene; V was cut back by 0 bases and J by 6 bases. CDR1 is MNHNY and CDR2 is SVGAGI in the germline V gene (reference sequence). The CDR3 spans 14 residues. The CDR3 DNA sequence: TGTGCCAGCAGTTACTCGAGAGGGGGCGGCGAGCAGTACTTC. It specifies CASSYSRGGGEQYF.

This sequence joins TRBV5-1 and TRBJ1-1; TRBD1 is a possible D gene (5 bases). CDR3 length: 12 amino acids. Germline V gives CDR1 SGHRS, CDR2 YFSETQ. V was clipped by 4 bases and J by 11 bases, with 15 bases between them. CDR3 in amino acids: CASSQEAGAAFF. The DNA for the CDR3 is TGCGCCAGCAGCCAAGAGGCCGGGGCTGCTTTCTTT.

This clonotype was counted only a few times. The chain uses TRBV28 and TRBJ1-6; TRBD1 might be the D (5 bases). This CDR3 is built from 14 residues. Trimming shortened V by 2 bases and J by 10 bases, and 12 bases separated the two germline ends. Per the germline V gene, CDR1 is MDHEN and CDR2 is SYDVKM. The CDR3 bases are TGTGCCAGCAGTTTACGGCCAGGGATGTCACCCCTCCACTTT. Its protein is CASSLRPGMSPLHF.

The V and J genes are TRBV19 and TRBJ2-2; TRBD1 might be the D (6 bases). There are 14 residues in the CDR3. Germline V gene lookup returns CDR1 LNHDA and CDR2 SQIVND (reference sequence). The germline V and J ends were trimmed by 5 bases and 2 bases, with 9 bases remaining between them. The CDR3 coding sequence is TGTGCCAGTAGTTGGACAGAAAACACCGGGGAGCTGTTTTTT. Translating it yields CASSWTENTGELFF.

V usage is TRBV6-5 and J usage is TRBJ1-3, with a tentative D call TRBD1 (5 bases). The CDR3 contains 14 residues. Germline V gene lookup returns CDR1 MNHEY and CDR2 SVGAGI. The germline V and J ends were trimmed by 6 bases and 5 bases, with 14 bases remaining between them. For the CDR3, the DNA is TGTGCCAGCAGGCCTATGGGGGAGCGAAACACCATATATTTT. Residues: CASRPMGERNTIYF.

This clonotype was detected a few times. The chain is built from TRBV12-3 or TRBV12-4 and TRBJ1-2, with unresolved D. CDR3 length equals 14 residues. Deletions cut 3 bases from V and 3 bases from J, with 11 bases between. The CDR3 loop is CASSLFVTDYGYTF. The CDR3 DNA is TGTGCCAGCAGTTTGTTTGTGACGGACTATGGCTACACCTTC.

The V gene is TRBV9, the J gene TRBJ2-2, with unresolved D. The length of the CDR3 is 13 residues. CDR1 and CDR2 from the germline V gene are SGDLS and YYNGEE. Between the trimmed V and J ends, which lost 1 base and 1 base, there was a span of 2 bases. The CDR3 sequence: CASSVWNTGELFF. DNA of the CDR3: TGTGCCAGCAGCGTATGGAACACCGGGGAGCTGTTTTTT.

The genes are TRBV12-3 or TRBV12-4 and TRBJ2-5; a possible D gene is TRBD2 (6 bases). The CDR3 sequence is 17 residues long. Deletions cut 0 bases from V and 4 bases from J, with 18 bases between. DNA of the CDR3: TGTGCCAGCAGTTTAGCCCCGGGACTTTACTCCGGAGAGACCCAGTACTTC. This translates into CASSLAPGLYSGETQYF.

J is TRBJ2-3 and V is TRBV14; 7 nucleotides match TRBD1. The germline CDR1 and CDR2 sequences are SGHDN and FVKESK. The CDR3 is made up of 15 amino acids. The junction had 5 bases not matched to a gene; V was cut back by 5 bases and J by 0 bases. CDR3 in DNA: TGTGCCAGCAGCGCCGGGACAGCTAGCACAGATACGCAGTATTTT. This gives the protein CASSAGTASTDTQYF.

The chain combines TRBV6-1 with TRBJ2-1; D not certain. This CDR3 region has 11 residues. Germline V CDR1 and CDR2: MNHNS, SASEGT. Trimming shortened V by 6 bases and J by 12 bases, and 12 bases separated the two germline ends. The CDR3 DNA reads TGTGCCAGCAGCCCCGGAGCGAGGCAGTTCTTC. Translated: CASSPGARQFF.

In its sample, this clonotype was seen a few times. The chain joins TRBV6-6 to TRBJ1-4; D not resolved. From germline, CDR1 is MNHNY and CDR2 SVGAGI (reference sequence). The CDR3 has 16 amino acids. V lost 5 bases, J lost 7 bases, and 20 bases lay in between. The CDR3 here is CASSKSTGWEAEKLFF. CDR3 in DNA: TGTGCCAGCAGTAAGAGCACTGGGTGGGAGGCTGAAAAACTGTTTTTT.

The chain combines TRBV6-2 or TRBV6-3 with TRBJ2-3; 11 bases line up with TRBD2. Germline trimming cut 6 bases from V and 4 bases from J; bases unmatched to any gene: 15. CDR3 length: 18 residues. Germline values: CDR1 MNHEY, CDR2 SVGEGT. The CDR3 protein is CASSLMESSGGISDTQYF. The CDR3 DNA is TGTGCCAGCAGCCTTATGGAGTCTAGCGGGGGGATCTCAGATACGCAGTATTTT.

In the case of this clonotype: The conserved phenylalanine or tryptophan is not found at the CDR3 terminus, so this likely reflects a read error. V gene TRBV5-5 combines with J gene TRBJ2-3; D assignment may be TRBD1 or TRBD2 (5 bases each). This CDR3 comprises 15 residues. V was trimmed by 6 bases and J by 6 bases, leaving 20 bases between them. CDR1 and CDR2 (germline): SGHKS, YYEKEE (reference sequence). In nucleotides, the CDR3 is TGTGCCAGCACCCCAGGGCTAGCAGATAGGGATACGCAGTATTTA. Protein: CASTPGLADRDTQYL.

This clonotype was picked up a small number of times. The chain combines TRBV20-1 with TRBJ2-5; 7 nucleotides line up with TRBD2. The CDR3 covers 14 residues. Germline CDR1 is DFQATT and CDR2 is SNEGSKA (reference sequence). Germline trimming cut 6 bases from V and 5 bases from J; bases unmatched to any gene: 12. CDR3 bases: TGCAGTGCACGATTCCGGGAGGCGTGGGAGACCCAGTACTTC. Amino acid sequence: CSARFREAWETQYF.

Many counts were recorded for this clonotype. The rearrangement uses TRBV20-1 and TRBJ2-1, with D possibly TRBD1 on 6 matching bases. The CDR3 covers 14 residues. Trimming cost V 7 bases and J 5 bases, with 18 bases left between them. Germline V CDR1 and CDR2: DFQATT, SNEGSKA (reference sequence). The CDR3 coding sequence is TGCAGTGGGAAGAGGGACAACAAGGACAATGAGCAGTTCTTC. Translation gives CSGKRDNKDNEQFF.

This clonotype was found a few times. V is TRBV5-4 and J is TRBJ1-2; D is possibly TRBD1 (5 bases). The CDR3 contains 13 residues. Germline V gene sequence: CDR1 SGHNT, CDR2 YYREEE (reference sequence). Deletions cut 6 bases from V and 4 bases from J, with 13 bases between. The CDR3 DNA reads as TGTGCCAGCACCCCCACCGGGACCTATGGCTACACCTTC. Protein product: CASTPTGTYGYTF.

The chain combines TRBV7-9 with TRBJ2-6; D call uncertain. This CDR3 is built from 18 residues. The germline gives CDR1 SEHNR, CDR2 FQNEAQ (reference sequence). The V and J ends lost 3 bases and 0 bases respectively, with 15 bases between them. CDR3 coding DNA: TGTGCCAGCAGCTTCATCGCAGCGTCAAACTCTGGGGCCAACGTCCTGACTTTC. Its translation: CASSFIAASNSGANVLTF.

This clonotype was counted only a few times. The rearrangement joins TRBV29-1 to TRBJ1-2; D gene unclear. CDR1 SQVTM and CDR2 ANQGSEA come from the germline V gene. V lost 3 bases to trimming and J lost 9 bases, with 5 bases between them. CDR3 length: 9 residues. CDR3: CSVEDRYTF. The CDR3, as DNA: TGCAGCGTTGAGGACCGCTACACCTTC.

The V gene is TRBV3-1, the J gene TRBJ2-3, with 11 positions matching TRBD2. The CDR3 is 15 amino acids. The junction had 5 bases not matched to a gene; V was cut back by 1 base and J by 8 bases. Per germline, CDR1 LGHDT and CDR2 YNNKEL (reference sequence). The CDR3 protein is CASSQGLAGTGTQYF. CDR3 coding DNA: TGTGCCAGCAGCCAAGGACTAGCGGGGACCGGTACGCAGTATTTT.

This clonotype was detected only a few times. This rearrangement joins TRBV12-3 or TRBV12-4 to TRBJ1-5; TRBD1 matches at 7 bases. The V and J ends lost 5 bases and 5 bases, in that order; junction bases with no gene match: 6. The CDR3 has 14 residues. CDR3 sequence: CASSPGQSYQPQHF. Written as DNA, the CDR3 is TGTGCCAGCAGTCCGGGACAGAGTTATCAGCCCCAGCATTTT.

The V and J genes are TRBV28 and TRBJ2-7; 7 bases are a match to TRBD1. The CDR3 extends over 15 amino acids. The germline gives CDR1 MDHEN, CDR2 SYDVKM. The ends lost 6 bases at V and 0 bases at J; junction bases unmatched: 8. The chain's CDR3 is CASRPPGQSSYEQYF. The CDR3 bases are TGTGCCAGCAGACCACCGGGACAGAGCTCCTACGAGCAGTACTTC.

V usage is TRBV28 and J usage is TRBJ1-4, with unresolved D. Germline V gene sequence: CDR1 MDHEN, CDR2 SYDVKM. The CDR3 has 11 residues. The V gene lost 3 bases and the J gene lost 7 bases, with 3 bases spanning the gap. CDR3 residues: CASSFFEKLFF. In DNA, the CDR3 is TGTGCCAGCAGTTTTTTTGAAAAACTGTTTTTT.

This clonotype was seen a few times. The gene calls are TRBV21-1 and TRBJ1-1. TRBV21-1 is termed a pseudogene. The CDR3 is 21 amino acids. Here the CDR3 reads CASSPKETEHQRGVPNTEAFF. The CDR3 nucleotides are TGTGCCAGCAGCCCAAAGGAGACAGAACACCAACGCGGAGTGCCCAACACTGAAGCTTTCTTT.

This chain connects TRBV9 to TRBJ2-6; a possible D gene is TRBD1 (6 bases). The length of the CDR3 is 17 residues. Deletions cut 3 bases from V and 0 bases from J, with 13 bases between. CDR1 is SGDLS, CDR2 YYNGEE, per germline. The CDR3 bases are TGTGCCAGCAGCGCGAGAAGACAGGACTCTGGGGCCAACGTCCTGACTTTC. It codes for CASSARRQDSGANVLTF.